The 6 T cell receptor beta chains given below trace back to one sample, sequenced in a study of blood T cell repertoires in COVID-19 (dated by TCRdb to the early 2020s). Receptor amplification or capture employed the immunoSEQ multiplex PCR assay. The table was pulled from immuneACCESS by TCRdb, which kept in-frame rearrangements only. Such tables lose some clones; where checked, under half of the loss comes from unresolved V genes, and the rest has no known cause. A total of some 56,000 clones appear in this sample, roughly 87% of them only once. Together, the top ten hold approximately 45% of the sample. Sequencing was carried out using peripheral blood. Source of these receptors: a woman aged 60 to 75 with COVID-19, enrolled during active disease.

The chain couples TRBV9 to TRBJ2-1, with 8 bases matching TRBD2. The CDR3 consists of 18 residues. The germline V gene encodes CDR1 SGDLS and CDR2 YYNGEE. The V segment lost 2 bases and the J segment 3 bases; nucleotides outside the gene matches: 13. The CDR3 DNA follows: TGTGCCAGCAGCGTTCCCAAGAACGGGGGGGGCCTCTACAATGAGCAGTTCTTC. Amino acid sequence: CASSVPKNGGGLYNEQFF.

The rearrangement uses TRBV14 and TRBJ1-2, with 7 nucleotides matching TRBD1. The CDR3 totals 18 residues. V lost 2 bases and J lost 2; bases outside the gene matches: 14. Looked up from germline, CDR1 is SGHDN and CDR2 is FVKESK. CDR3 sequence: CASSQRDSGSPLNYGYTF. The CDR3 nucleotides are TGTGCCAGCAGCCAACGGGACAGCGGATCCCCCCTAAACTATGGCTACACCTTC.

CDR3 bases: TGTGCCAGCAGCTCGAGACTAGAAAGCTTGGAGCAGTTCTTC. Protein sequence: CASSSRLESLEQFF. The chain joins TRBV5-4 to TRBJ2-1; TRBD2 might be the D (6 bases). CDR3 length: 14 residues. V was shortened by 3 bases and J by 10 bases, with 17 bases between the two germline ends. Germline lookup yields CDR1 SGHNT and CDR2 YYREEE (reference sequence).

This clone was seen just once. The CDR3 loop reads CASTLSQGGGEKLFF. CDR3 nucleotide sequence: TGTGCCAGTACCCTATCCCAGGGGGGAGGTGAAAAACTGTTTTTT. This chain connects TRBV19 to TRBJ1-4, with 7 bases lining up with TRBD1. The CDR3 is 15 residues long. Germline V gives CDR1 LNHDA, CDR2 SQIVND (reference sequence). V shed 7 bases, J shed 7 bases, and the junction held 12 bases outside the gene matches.

The V and J genes are TRBV7-8 and TRBJ1-5, with D possibly being TRBD1 (6 bases). Trimming removed 1 base at V and 7 bases at J, with 17 bases between. This CDR3 comprises 16 residues. CDR1 is SGHVS, CDR2 FQNEAQ, per germline. The CDR3 protein is CASSLGNRGARQPQHF. CDR3 coding DNA: TGTGCCAGCAGCTTAGGGAACCGGGGGGCGCGGCAGCCCCAGCATTTT. Full variable domain (outside the CDR3, taken from reference TRBV7-8 and TRBJ1-5): GAGVSQSPRYKVAKRGQDVALRCDPISGHVSLFWYQQALGQGPEFLTYFQNEAQLDKSGLPSDRFFAERPEGSVSTLKIQRTQQEDSAVYLCASSLGNRGARQPQHFGDGTRLSIL.

The chain recombines TRBV6-5 with TRBJ1-1; D is unclear. CDR3 length: 14 residues. V was clipped by 7 bases and J by 1 base, with 13 bases between them. In germline, CDR1 is MNHEY, CDR2 SVGAGI. The CDR3: CASTPLGGNTEAFF. The CDR3 nucleotides read TGTGCCAGCACCCCGCTGGGAGGGAACACTGAAGCTTTCTTT.